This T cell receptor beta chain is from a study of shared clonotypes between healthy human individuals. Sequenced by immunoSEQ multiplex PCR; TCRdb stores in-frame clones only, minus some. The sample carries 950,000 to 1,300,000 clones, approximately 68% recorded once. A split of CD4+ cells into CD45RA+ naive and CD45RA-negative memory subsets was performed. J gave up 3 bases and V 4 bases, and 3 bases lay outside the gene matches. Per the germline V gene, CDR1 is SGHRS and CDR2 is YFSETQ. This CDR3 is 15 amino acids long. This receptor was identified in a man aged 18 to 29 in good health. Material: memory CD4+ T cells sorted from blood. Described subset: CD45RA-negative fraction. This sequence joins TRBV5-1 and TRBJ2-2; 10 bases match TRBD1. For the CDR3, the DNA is TGCGCCAGCAGCACCGGGACAGGGGACACCGGGGAGCTGTTTTTT. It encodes CASSTGTGDTGELFF.